The 18 T cell receptor beta chains presented below share a single source sample, sequenced in a study of radiotherapy plus CTLA-4 blockade in lung cancer. Clones were sequenced by immunoSEQ multiplex PCR, and TCRdb holds only the in-frame ones, with some missing. The data hold more than 80,000 clones, with approximately 81% observed a single time. This specimen was peripheral blood, taken from a patient treated with radiotherapy plus ipilimumab. Every receptor here comes from a human donor with non-small cell lung cancer that progressed on radiotherapy plus ipilimumab. Some clones in this sample may be carry-over from other donors' samples.

The sample holds one count of this clone. This chain links TRBV5-1 with TRBJ1-2; maybe TRBD1 (5 bases). The length of the CDR3 is 12 residues. Per germline, CDR1 SGHRS and CDR2 YFSETQ. V gave up 2 bases and J gave up 7 bases, with 9 bases separating them. The chain's CDR3 is CASSFGARGYTF. CDR3 DNA sequence: TGCGCCAGCAGCTTTGGGGCGCGTGGCTACACCTTC.

The chain recombines TRBV25-1 with TRBJ1-1; D ambiguous. The germline V and J ends were trimmed by 8 bases and 1 base, with 5 bases remaining between them. The CDR3 loop spans 11 amino acids. CDR1 and CDR2 from the germline V gene are MGHDK and SYGVNS. The CDR3 sequence: CASSPNTEAFF. In DNA, the CDR3 is TGTGCCAGCTCTCCGAACACTGAAGCTTTCTTT.

This rearrangement joins TRBV7-2 to TRBJ2-7, with TRBD1 matching 7 bases. The CDR3 totals 14 residues. The germline CDR1 and CDR2 sequences are SGHTA and FQGNSA. J lost 0 bases, V lost 5 bases, and 4 bases had no gene match. The chain's CDR3 is CASSPRQGSYEQYF. The CDR3 DNA is TGTGCCAGCAGCCCACGACAGGGCTCCTACGAGCAGTACTTC.

The V call is TRBV5-1, the J call TRBJ2-1, with 9 bases that match TRBD2. Losses at the gene ends were 4 bases for V and 5 bases for J; bases not matched to a gene: 7. The CDR3 has 15 residues. CDR1 SGHRS and CDR2 YFSETQ come from the germline V gene. Here the CDR3 DNA reads TGCGCCAGCAGCCCCGGGACTAGCCCCCACAATGAGCAGTTCTTC. It encodes CASSPGTSPHNEQFF.

V is TRBV29-1 and J is TRBJ1-2; D is ambiguous. The CDR3 runs to 13 residues. V was shortened by 2 bases and J by 5 bases, with 12 bases between the two germline ends. From germline, CDR1 is SQVTM and CDR2 ANQGSEA. CDR3 protein: CSVELTDKYGYTF. The CDR3 nucleotides read TGCAGCGTTGAATTAACAGATAAATATGGCTACACCTTC.

The rearrangement links TRBV27 to TRBJ2-7; 8 bases match TRBD2. The germline V gene has CDR1 MNHEY and CDR2 SMNVEV (reference sequence). This CDR3 spans 17 amino acids. The V and J ends lost 0 bases and 3 bases, in that order; junction bases with no gene match: 10. The CDR3 reads CASSLSIGTSFLYEQYF. The CDR3 DNA is TGTGCCAGCAGTTTATCAATCGGGACTAGTTTCCTCTACGAGCAGTACTTC.

The chain couples TRBV7-8 to TRBJ2-1, with unresolved D. Trimming cost V 3 bases and J 9 bases, with 9 bases left between them. CDR1 and CDR2 (germline): SGHVS, FQNEAQ. The CDR3 is made up of 12 amino acids. The CDR3 DNA reads TGTGCCAGCAGCTTTGGACGTGGTGAGCAGTTCTTC. Translated: CASSFGRGEQFF. The full variable domain, with the rest looked up from reference TRBV7-8 and TRBJ2-1, is GAGVSQSPRYKVAKRGQDVALRCDPISGHVSLFWYQQALGQGPEFLTYFQNEAQLDKSGLPSDRFFAERPEGSVSTLKIQRTQQEDSAVYLCASSFGRGEQFFGPGTRLTVL.

This clone came up a few times. The chain recombines TRBV6-5 with TRBJ2-3; possible D gene TRBD2, 5 bases. The germline gives CDR1 MNHEY, CDR2 SVGAGI. Trimming pared 6 bases from V and 5 bases from J, leaving 12 bases between. CDR3 length: 13 amino acids. The CDR3 reads CASRRLGRDTQYF. As DNA, the CDR3 is TGTGCCAGCAGGCGACTGGGGAGAGATACGCAGTATTTT.

The chain links TRBV28 to TRBJ2-7; 9 bases are shared with TRBD1. V was pared by 11 bases and J by 3 bases, with 5 bases of the junction left unmatched. CDR3 length equals 12 residues. Looked up from germline, CDR1 is MDHEN and CDR2 is SYDVKM. CDR3 residues: CAAGTGLYEQYF. The CDR3 coding sequence is TGTGCCGCGGGGACAGGGCTCTACGAGCAGTACTTC.

V gene TRBV4-2 combines with J gene TRBJ1-5; 8 nucleotides agree with TRBD1. Germline CDR1 and CDR2: LGHNA and YNFKEQ. The CDR3 runs to 15 residues. V lost 0 bases and J lost 4; bases outside the gene matches: 2. The CDR3 DNA is TGTGCCAGCAGCCAAGATCGGGACAGGAATCAGCCCCAGCATTTT. Translating gives CASSQDRDRNQPQHF.

The rearrangement uses TRBV25-1 and TRBJ2-7, with 9 nucleotides matching TRBD1. In germline, CDR1 is MGHDK, CDR2 SYGVNS. This CDR3 has 15 residues. V lost 3 bases to trimming and J lost 5 bases; unmatched junction nucleotides: 8. The CDR3 sequence is CASSDPGQGHHEQYF. DNA for the CDR3: TGTGCCAGCAGTGATCCGGGACAGGGACACCACGAGCAGTACTTC.

The chain couples TRBV2 to TRBJ2-7; 8 nucleotides agree with TRBD1. This CDR3 is 15 amino acids long. CDR1 is SNHLY, CDR2 FYNNEI, per germline. V lost 5 bases and J lost 6; bases outside the gene matches: 12. CDR3 residues: CASSSMGQDPGEQYF. The CDR3 DNA sequence: TGTGCCAGCAGTTCGATGGGACAGGACCCCGGCGAGCAGTACTTC.

For the CDR3, the DNA is TGTGCCAGCAGTTACTCGAGTGGGGGCAGGAAAAACATTCAGTACTTC. It is translated as CASSYSSGGRKNIQYF. The chain is built from TRBV6-5 and TRBJ2-4, with D perhaps TRBD1 (6 bases). Trimming removed 0 bases from V and 4 bases from J, with 13 bases in between. Germline V CDR1 and CDR2: MNHEY, SVGAGI. This CDR3 contains 16 residues.

The chain combines TRBV9 with TRBJ1-2; possible D gene TRBD1, 6 bases. The CDR3 consists of 14 residues. The ends were cut back, 7 bases at V and 7 bases at J, with 20 bases in the middle. Per the germline V gene, CDR1 is SGDLS and CDR2 is YYNGEE. The CDR3 region has the DNA TGTGCCAGCGGAGGGACAACTCCATTCGGTGGCTACACCTTC. It encodes CASGGTTPFGGYTF.

The chain is built from TRBV27 and TRBJ2-1, with 8 bases lining up with TRBD2. The CDR3 extends over 15 amino acids. J gave up 3 bases and V 8 bases, and 9 bases lay outside the gene matches. The germline gives CDR1 MNHEY, CDR2 SMNVEV (reference sequence). CDR3 residues: CASGPSGGHYNEQFF. As DNA, the CDR3 is TGTGCCAGCGGCCCCTCGGGGGGGCACTACAATGAGCAGTTCTTC.

This chain uses TRBV2 with TRBJ2-1; 11 bases map to TRBD2. The CDR3 is made up of 15 amino acids. The V segment lost 7 bases and the J segment 3 bases; nucleotides outside the gene matches: 5. Germline CDR1 and CDR2: SNHLY and FYNNEI. The DNA of the CDR3 is TGTGCCAGCACCCCGGGACTAGCGGTCTACAATGAGCAGTTCTTC. Its translation: CASTPGLAVYNEQFF.

This chain links TRBV7-2 with TRBJ1-3; TRBD1 is a possible D gene (5 bases). The V gene lost 2 bases and the J gene lost 4 bases, with 15 bases spanning the gap. CDR1 is SGHTA, CDR2 FQGNSA, per germline. The CDR3 loop spans 16 amino acids. The CDR3 protein is CASSLNTQGAGNTIYF. The CDR3 DNA sequence: TGTGCCAGCAGCTTAAATACCCAGGGCGCCGGAAACACCATATATTTT. The complete variable domain, with remaining parts taken from reference TRBV7-2 and TRBJ1-3, reads GAGVSQSPSNKVTEKGKDVELRCDPISGHTALYWYRQSLGQGLEFLIYFQGNSAPDKSGLPSDRFSAERTGGSVSTLTIQRTQQEDSAVYLCASSLNTQGAGNTIYFGEGSWLTVV.

CDR3 sequence reads: CASSLPQHGYTF. Here the CDR3 DNA reads TGTGCCAGCAGCTTGCCCCAGCATGGCTACACCTTC. The chain carries TRBV7-2 and TRBJ1-2; no clear D gene. Germline V gene sequence: CDR1 SGHTA, CDR2 FQGNSA. Deletions cut 3 bases from V and 6 bases from J, with 8 bases between. The CDR3 contains 12 residues.